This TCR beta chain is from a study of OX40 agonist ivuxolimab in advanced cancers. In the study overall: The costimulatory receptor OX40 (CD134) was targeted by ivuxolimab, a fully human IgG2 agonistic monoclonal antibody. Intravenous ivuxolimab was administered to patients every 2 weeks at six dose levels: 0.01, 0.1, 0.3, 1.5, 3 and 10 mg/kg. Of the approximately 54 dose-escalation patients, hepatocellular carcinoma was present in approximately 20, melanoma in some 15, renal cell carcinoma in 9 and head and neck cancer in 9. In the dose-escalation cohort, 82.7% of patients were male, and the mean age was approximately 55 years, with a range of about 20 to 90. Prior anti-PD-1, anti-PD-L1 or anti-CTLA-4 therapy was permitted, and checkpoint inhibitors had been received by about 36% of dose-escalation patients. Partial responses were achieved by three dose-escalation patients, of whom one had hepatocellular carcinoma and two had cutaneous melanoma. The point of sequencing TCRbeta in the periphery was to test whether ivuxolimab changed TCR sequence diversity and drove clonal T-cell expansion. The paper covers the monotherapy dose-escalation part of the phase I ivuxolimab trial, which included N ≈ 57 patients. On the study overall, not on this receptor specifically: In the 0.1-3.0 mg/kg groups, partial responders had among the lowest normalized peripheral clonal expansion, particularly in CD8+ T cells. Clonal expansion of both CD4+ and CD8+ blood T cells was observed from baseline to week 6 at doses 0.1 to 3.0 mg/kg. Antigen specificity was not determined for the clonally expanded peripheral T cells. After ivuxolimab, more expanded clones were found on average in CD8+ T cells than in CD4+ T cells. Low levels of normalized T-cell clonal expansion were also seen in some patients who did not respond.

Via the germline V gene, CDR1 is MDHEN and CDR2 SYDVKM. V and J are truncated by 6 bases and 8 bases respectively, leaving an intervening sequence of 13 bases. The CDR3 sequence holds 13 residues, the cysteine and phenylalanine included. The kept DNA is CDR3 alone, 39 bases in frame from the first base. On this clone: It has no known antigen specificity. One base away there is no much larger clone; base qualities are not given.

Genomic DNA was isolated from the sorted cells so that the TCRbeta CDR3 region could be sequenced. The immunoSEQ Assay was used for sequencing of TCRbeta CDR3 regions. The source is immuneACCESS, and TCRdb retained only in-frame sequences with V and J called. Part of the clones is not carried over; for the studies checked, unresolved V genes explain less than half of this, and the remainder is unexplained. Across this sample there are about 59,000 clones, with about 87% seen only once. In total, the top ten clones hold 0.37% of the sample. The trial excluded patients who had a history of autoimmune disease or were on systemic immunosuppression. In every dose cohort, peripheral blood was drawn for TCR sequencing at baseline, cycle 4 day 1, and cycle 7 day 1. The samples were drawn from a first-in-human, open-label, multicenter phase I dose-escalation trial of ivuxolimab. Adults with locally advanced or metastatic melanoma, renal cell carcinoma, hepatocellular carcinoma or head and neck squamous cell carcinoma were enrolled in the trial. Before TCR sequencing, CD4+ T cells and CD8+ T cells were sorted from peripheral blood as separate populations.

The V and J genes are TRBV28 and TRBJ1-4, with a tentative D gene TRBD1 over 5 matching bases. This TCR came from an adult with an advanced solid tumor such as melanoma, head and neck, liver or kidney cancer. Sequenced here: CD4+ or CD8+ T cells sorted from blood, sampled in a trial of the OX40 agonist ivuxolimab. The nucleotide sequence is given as TGTGCCAGCAGGATCACTGGGGCAGAAAAACTGTTTTTT. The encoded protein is CASRITGAEKLFF.